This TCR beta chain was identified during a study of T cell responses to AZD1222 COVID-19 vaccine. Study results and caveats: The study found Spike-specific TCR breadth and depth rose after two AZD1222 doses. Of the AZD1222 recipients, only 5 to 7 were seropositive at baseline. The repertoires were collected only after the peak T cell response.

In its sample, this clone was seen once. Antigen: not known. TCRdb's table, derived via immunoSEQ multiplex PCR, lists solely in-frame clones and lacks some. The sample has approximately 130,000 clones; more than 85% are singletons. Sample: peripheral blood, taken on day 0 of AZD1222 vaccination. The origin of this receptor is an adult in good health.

CDR3: CASSLGTGLMNTEAFF. CDR3 DNA sequence: TGTGCCAGCAGCTTAGGTACAGGACTCATGAACACTGAAGCTTTCTTT. The chain uses TRBV11-2 and TRBJ1-1, with D perhaps matching TRBD1 (5 bases). This CDR3 is built from 16 residues. Germline loops: CDR1 SGHAT, CDR2 FQNNGV. V was cut by 1 base and J by 0 bases, with 12 bases left in between.